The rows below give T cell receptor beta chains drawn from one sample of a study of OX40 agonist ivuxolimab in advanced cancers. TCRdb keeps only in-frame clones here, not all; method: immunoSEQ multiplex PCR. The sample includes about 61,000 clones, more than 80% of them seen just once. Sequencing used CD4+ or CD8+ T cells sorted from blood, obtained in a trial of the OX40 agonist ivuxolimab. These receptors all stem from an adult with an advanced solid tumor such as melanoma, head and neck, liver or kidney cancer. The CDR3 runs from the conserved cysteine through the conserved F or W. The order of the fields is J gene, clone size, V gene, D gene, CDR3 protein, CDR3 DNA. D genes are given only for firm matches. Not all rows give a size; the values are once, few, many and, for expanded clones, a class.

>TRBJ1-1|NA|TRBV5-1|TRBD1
CASNIGGTGGSALAAFF
TGCGCCAGCAACATTGGCGGGACAGGGGGCTCGGCATTAGCAGCTTTCTTT
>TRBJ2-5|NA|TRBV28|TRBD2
CASSLSGKSQETQYF
TGTGCCAGCAGCCTTAGCGGGAAAAGCCAAGAGACCCAGTACTTC
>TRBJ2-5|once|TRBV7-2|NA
CASSSGRAQETQYF
TGTGCCAGCAGCTCAGGACGAGCACAAGAGACCCAGTACTTC
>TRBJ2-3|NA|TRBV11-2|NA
CASSLFPDTDTQYF
TGTGCCAGCAGCCTCTTCCCGGACACAGATACGCAGTATTTT
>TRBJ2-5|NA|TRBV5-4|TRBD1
CASTRMTGAQETQYF
TGTGCCAGCACCAGAATGACAGGGGCTCAAGAGACCCAGTACTTC
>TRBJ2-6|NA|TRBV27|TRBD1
CASGGQGGSGANVLTF
TGTGCCAGCGGGGGACAGGGGGGGTCTGGGGCCAACGTCCTGACTTTC
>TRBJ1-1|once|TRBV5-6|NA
CASSGPGPRSSTEAFF
TGTGCCAGCAGCGGCCCGGGACCCCGTTCGAGCACTGAAGCTTTCTTT
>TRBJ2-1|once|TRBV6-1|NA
CASSTNYNEQFF
TGTGCCAGCAGTACCAACTACAATGAGCAGTTCTTC
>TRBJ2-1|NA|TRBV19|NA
CASSNSPTSYNEQFF
TGTGCCAGTAGTAACAGCCCTACCTCCTACAATGAGCAGTTCTTC
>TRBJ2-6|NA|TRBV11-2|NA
CASSLGFGYTTSGANVLTF
TGTGCCAGCAGCTTAGGGTTTGGGTACACCACCTCTGGGGCCAACGTCCTGACTTTC
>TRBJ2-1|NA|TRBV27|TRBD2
CASSVAGGRRNEQFF
TGTGCCAGCAGTGTAGCGGGGGGCCGGAGGAATGAGCAGTTCTTC
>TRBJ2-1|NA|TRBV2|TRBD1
CASSERTGGYNEQFF
TGTGCCAGCAGCGAGAGGACAGGGGGATACAATGAGCAGTTCTTC
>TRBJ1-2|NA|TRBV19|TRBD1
CASSRSGTGVAYGNYGYTF
TGTGCCAGTAGTCGCTCCGGGACAGGGGTTGCGTATGGTAACTATGGCTACACCTTC
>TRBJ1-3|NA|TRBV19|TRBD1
CASSSRQGAGNTIYF
TGTGCCAGTAGTTCGCGACAGGGGGCTGGAAACACCATATATTTT
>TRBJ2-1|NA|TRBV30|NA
CAWYRNNEQFF
TGTGCCTGGTACAGGAACAATGAGCAGTTCTTC
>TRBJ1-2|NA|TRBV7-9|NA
CASSSDGTLGYGYTF
TGTGCCAGCAGCTCGGACGGGACCTTAGGGTATGGCTACACCTTC
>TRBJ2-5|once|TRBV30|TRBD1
CAWTSPRDRSQETQYF
TGTGCCTGGACTTCCCCGCGGGACAGGTCGCAAGAGACCCAGTACTTC
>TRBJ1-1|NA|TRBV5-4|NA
CASSLVMNTEAFF
TGTGCCAGCAGCTTGGTTATGAACACTGAAGCTTTCTTT
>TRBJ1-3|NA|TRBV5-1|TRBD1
CASSSGTGVHTIYF
TGCGCCAGCAGCTCCGGGACAGGGGTGCACACCATATATTTT
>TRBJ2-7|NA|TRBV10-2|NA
CASSGHEGLSYEQYF
TGCGCCAGCAGTGGACACGAAGGGTTGTCTTACGAGCAGTACTTC
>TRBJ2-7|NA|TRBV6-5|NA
CASSSRAAYEQYF
TGTGCCAGCAGTTCCAGGGCAGCCTACGAGCAGTACTTC
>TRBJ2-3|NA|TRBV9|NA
CASSHPGRGTDTQYF
TGTGCCAGCAGTCACCCGGGGAGAGGTACAGATACGCAGTATTTT
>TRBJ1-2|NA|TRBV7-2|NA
CASSGQGYGYTF
TGTGCCAGCAGCGGTCAGGGGTATGGCTACACCTTC
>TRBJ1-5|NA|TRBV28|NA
CASSLWGPNQPQHF
TGTGCCAGCAGTTTATGGGGTCCCAATCAGCCCCAGCATTTT
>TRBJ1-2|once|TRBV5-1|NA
CASSLDSSGYGYTF
TGCGCCAGCAGCTTGGATTCGTCAGGCTATGGCTACACCTTC
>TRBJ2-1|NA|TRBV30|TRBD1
CAWSGTGVHEQFF
TGTGCCTGGAGTGGGACAGGGGTCCATGAGCAGTTCTTC
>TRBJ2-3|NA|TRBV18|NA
CASSPQQDSTDTQYF
TGTGCCAGCTCACCCCAACAGGATAGCACAGATACGCAGTATTTT
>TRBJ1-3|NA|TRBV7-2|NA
CASSLVGPGISGNTIYF
TGTGCCAGCAGCTTAGTGGGGCCGGGAATCTCTGGAAACACCATATATTTT
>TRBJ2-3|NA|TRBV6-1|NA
CAMRTTDTQYF
TGTGCCATGAGGACAACAGATACGCAGTATTTT
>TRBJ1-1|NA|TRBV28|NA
CASSGRRNTEAFF
TGTGCCAGCAGTGGGAGACGGAACACTGAAGCTTTCTTT
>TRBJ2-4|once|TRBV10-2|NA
CASSGPVGATNIQYF
TGCGCCAGCAGCGGTCCAGTCGGGGCCACAAACATTCAGTACTTC
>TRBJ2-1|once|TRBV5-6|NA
CASSPLGGKYNEQFF
TGTGCCAGCAGCCCTTTAGGCGGGAAGTACAATGAGCAGTTCTTC
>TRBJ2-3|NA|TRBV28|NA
CASGGTYTDTQYF
TGTGCCAGCGGAGGGACTTACACAGATACGCAGTATTTT
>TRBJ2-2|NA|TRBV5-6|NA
CASSFSVLTGELFF
TGTGCCAGCAGCTTTAGCGTGCTAACCGGGGAGCTGTTTTTT
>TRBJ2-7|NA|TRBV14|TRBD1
CASSQDWGQGSYEQYF
TGTGCCAGCAGCCAAGATTGGGGACAGGGGTCCTACGAGCAGTACTTC
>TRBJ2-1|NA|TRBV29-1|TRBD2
CSVSKGLAVPSSYNEQFF
TGCAGCGTCTCCAAGGGACTAGCGGTCCCGAGCTCCTACAATGAGCAGTTCTTC
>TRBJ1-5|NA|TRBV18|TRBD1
CASSPLGAGGNQPQHF
TGTGCCAGCTCACCACTTGGGGCAGGGGGGAATCAGCCCCAGCATTTT
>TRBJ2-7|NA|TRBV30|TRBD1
CACRTGGGYEQYF
TGTGCCTGTCGGACAGGGGGCGGCTACGAGCAGTACTTC
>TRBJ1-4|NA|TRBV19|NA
CASRRQATATNEKLFF
TGTGCCAGTAGAAGACAGGCGACGGCAACTAATGAAAAACTGTTTTTT
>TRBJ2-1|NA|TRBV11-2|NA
CASPISGGPWYNEQFF
TGTGCCAGCCCTATATCTGGGGGGCCCTGGTACAATGAGCAGTTCTTC
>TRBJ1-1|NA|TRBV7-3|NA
CASNWISTNTEAFF
TGTGCCAGCAACTGGATCAGTACGAACACTGAAGCTTTCTTT
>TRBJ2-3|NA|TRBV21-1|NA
CASSKKRGRSGADTQYF
TGTGCCAGCAGCAAAAAGAGGGGTAGGTCGGGAGCCGATACGCAGTATTTT
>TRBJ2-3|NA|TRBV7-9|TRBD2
CASSLPTSGGRKPQYF
TGTGCCAGCAGCTTACCGACTAGCGGAGGGAGGAAGCCGCAGTATTTT
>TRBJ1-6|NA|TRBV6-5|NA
CASRDDRTNSPLHF
TGTGCCAGCAGAGACGACAGGACCAATTCACCCCTCCACTTT
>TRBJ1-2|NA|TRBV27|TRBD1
CASSTGQGHYGYTF
TGTGCCAGCAGTACGGGACAGGGGCATTATGGCTACACCTTC
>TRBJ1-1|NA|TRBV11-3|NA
CASSLGPGREAFF
TGTGCCAGCAGCTTAGGTCCCGGGCGTGAAGCTTTCTTT
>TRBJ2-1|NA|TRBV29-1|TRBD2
CSASSGGVYNEQFF
TGCAGCGCCAGTTCGGGGGGAGTTTACAATGAGCAGTTCTTC
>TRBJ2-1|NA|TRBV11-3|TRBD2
CASSLEGSGTRSYNEQFF
TGTGCCAGCAGCTTAGAGGGGTCCGGGACTAGATCCTACAATGAGCAGTTCTTC
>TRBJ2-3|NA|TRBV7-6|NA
CASSPSGGLLTDTQYF
TGTGCCAGCAGCCCCTCTGGGGGGCTTTTGACAGATACGCAGTATTTT
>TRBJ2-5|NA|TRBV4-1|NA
CASSQDRSAGETQYF
TGCGCCAGCAGCCAAGATCGTTCGGCAGGAGAGACCCAGTACTTC
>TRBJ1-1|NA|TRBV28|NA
CASSLLQGVMNTEAFF
TGTGCCAGCAGTTTATTACAGGGCGTAATGAACACTGAAGCTTTCTTT
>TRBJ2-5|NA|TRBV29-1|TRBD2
CSVVRLAGYQETQYF
TGCAGCGTTGTCCGGCTAGCGGGATATCAAGAGACCCAGTACTTC
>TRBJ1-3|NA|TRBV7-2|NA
CASSLGDLRGVGGNTIYF
TGTGCCAGCAGCTTAGGAGATCTTAGAGGGGTGGGTGGAAACACCATATATTTT
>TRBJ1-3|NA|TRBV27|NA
CASSSINGNTIYF
TGTGCCAGCAGTTCTATTAATGGAAACACCATATATTTT
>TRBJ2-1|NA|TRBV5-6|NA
CASSFLGNEQFF
TGTGCCAGCAGCTTTTTGGGTAATGAGCAGTTCTTC
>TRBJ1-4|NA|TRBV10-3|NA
CAISESGGGLDEKLFF
TGTGCCATCAGTGAGTCTGGGGGGGGGCTCGATGAAAAACTGTTTTTT
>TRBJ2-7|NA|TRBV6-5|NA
CASSETVPPYEQYF
TGTGCCAGCAGTGAGACGGTGCCACCCTACGAGCAGTACTTC
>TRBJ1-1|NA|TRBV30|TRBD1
CAWSAAQGGWTEAFF
TGTGCCTGGAGTGCGGCCCAGGGGGGGTGGACTGAAGCTTTCTTT
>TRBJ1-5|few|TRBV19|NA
CASNRGGGQPQHF
TGTGCCAGTAATAGGGGTGGGGGTCAGCCCCAGCATTTT
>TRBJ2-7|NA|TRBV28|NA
CASLDSSYEQYF
TGTGCCAGCCTGGACAGTAGCTACGAGCAGTACTTC